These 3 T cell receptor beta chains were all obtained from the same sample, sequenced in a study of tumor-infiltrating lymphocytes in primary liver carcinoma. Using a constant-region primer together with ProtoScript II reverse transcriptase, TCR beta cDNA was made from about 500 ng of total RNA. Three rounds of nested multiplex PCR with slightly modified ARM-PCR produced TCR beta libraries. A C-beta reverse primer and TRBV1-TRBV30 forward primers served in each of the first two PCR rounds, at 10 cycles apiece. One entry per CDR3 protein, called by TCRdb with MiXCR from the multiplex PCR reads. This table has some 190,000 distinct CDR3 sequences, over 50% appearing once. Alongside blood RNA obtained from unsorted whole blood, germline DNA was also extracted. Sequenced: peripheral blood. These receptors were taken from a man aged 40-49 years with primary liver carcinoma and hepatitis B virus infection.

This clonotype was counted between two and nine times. This chain's CDR3 is CASIPGGSGRDEQFF. The CDR3 nucleotides are TGTGCCAGCATCCCGGGTGGTAGCGGGAGGGATGAGCAGTTCTTC. The V call is TRBV12-3 or TRBV12-4, the J call TRBJ2-1, with TRBD2 identical over 11 bases. With 7 bases clipped from V and 8 bases from J, the junction kept 10 bases outside the gene matches. The CDR3 spans 15 residues.

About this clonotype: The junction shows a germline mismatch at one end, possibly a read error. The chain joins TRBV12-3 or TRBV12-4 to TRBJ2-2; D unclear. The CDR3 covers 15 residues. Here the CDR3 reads CASSPDRVNNGELFF. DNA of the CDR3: TGTGCCAGCAGCCCCGACCGAGTGAACAACGGGGAGCTGTTTTTT.

CDR3 coding DNA: TGTGCCAGCAGTTTGGACCGAGGGACAGATACGCAGTATTTT. Translation gives CASSLDRGTDTQYF. J is TRBJ2-3 and V is TRBV28; D may be TRBD2 (5 bases). Per the germline V gene, CDR1 is MDHEN and CDR2 is SYDVKM. V lost 3 bases and J 3 bases, leaving 10 bases between the germline ends. The CDR3 runs to 14 residues.